A selection of T cell receptor beta chains follows, all from one sample in a study of T cell responses to AZD1222 COVID-19 vaccine. Sequencing was performed with immunoSEQ multiplex PCR; in TCRdb, only in-frame clones are kept and a portion is missing. Of approximately 130,000 clones in the sample, 93% are singletons; the top ten hold about 3.1%. This material consisted of peripheral blood, taken on day 0 of AZD1222 vaccination. Every receptor here comes from an adult in good health. CDR3s include the opening cysteine and the closing phenylalanine or tryptophan. Each record gives: CDR3 DNA, CDR3 protein, D gene, V gene, CDR3 length, J gene, clone size. A D gene is named only where the DNA matches it firmly. Part of the rows lack a size; the others show once, few, many or a class for expanded clones.

CDR3 DNA: TGCGCCAGCAGCCAAGGAGACGGGGTTGAGACCCAGTACTTC
CDR3 protein: CASSQGDGVETQYF
D gene: -
V gene: TRBV4-1
CDR3 length: 14
J gene: TRBJ2-5
clone size: -

CDR3 DNA: TGTGCCAGCAGCCAAGCGTCCCGGGAAAGGTCCTACGAGCAGTACTTC
CDR3 protein: CASSQASRERSYEQYF
D gene: -
V gene: TRBV4-2
CDR3 length: 16
J gene: TRBJ2-7
clone size: -

CDR3 DNA: TGTGCCAGCAGTCCCTCGGAGGGCTTAACGGGAGGCTACACCTTC
CDR3 protein: CASSPSEGLTGGYTF
D gene: -
V gene: TRBV27
CDR3 length: 15
J gene: TRBJ1-2
clone size: -

CDR3 DNA: TGTGCCAGCAGCCGCCTCAGTAACACTGAAGCTTTCTTT
CDR3 protein: CASSRLSNTEAFF
D gene: -
V gene: TRBV4-2
CDR3 length: 13
J gene: TRBJ1-1
clone size: -

CDR3 DNA: TGCAGTGCTCAGGGGAACACTGAAGCTTTCTTT
CDR3 protein: CSAQGNTEAFF
D gene: -
V gene: TRBV20-1
CDR3 length: 11
J gene: TRBJ1-1
clone size: -

CDR3 DNA: TGCGCCAGCAGCCAAGATAGAGGCGGGAGGACAGTCACCGGGGAGCTGTTTTTT
CDR3 protein: CASSQDRGGRTVTGELFF
D gene: TRBD2
V gene: TRBV4-1
CDR3 length: 18
J gene: TRBJ2-2
clone size: -

CDR3 DNA: TGTGCCAGCAGCTTAGACGGTCATGGCTACACCTTC
CDR3 protein: CASSLDGHGYTF
D gene: -
V gene: TRBV7-2
CDR3 length: 12
J gene: TRBJ1-2
clone size: -

CDR3 DNA: TGTGCCAGCAGCCTCCGGGACAGGGTTATGCACGAGCAGTACTTC
CDR3 protein: CASSLRDRVMHEQYF
D gene: TRBD1
V gene: TRBV5-6
CDR3 length: 15
J gene: TRBJ2-7
clone size: -

CDR3 DNA: TGTGCCAGCAGTTTTCGACAGTACCAAGAGACCCAGTACTTC
CDR3 protein: CASSFRQYQETQYF
D gene: -
V gene: TRBV28
CDR3 length: 14
J gene: TRBJ2-5
clone size: -

CDR3 DNA: TGTGCCACCACCAAAAGGGCAGGAAACTATGGCTACACCTTC
CDR3 protein: CATTKRAGNYGYTF
D gene: -
V gene: TRBV15
CDR3 length: 14
J gene: TRBJ1-2
clone size: -

CDR3 DNA: TGTGCCATCAGTGACCAGGGGGATCAGGGCTACACCTTC
CDR3 protein: CAISDQGDQGYTF
D gene: TRBD1
V gene: TRBV10-3
CDR3 length: 13
J gene: TRBJ1-2
clone size: -

CDR3 DNA: TGCGCCAGCAGGGAACAGGCGATAACTAACTATGGCTACACCTTC
CDR3 protein: CASREQAITNYGYTF
D gene: -
V gene: TRBV4-1
CDR3 length: 15
J gene: TRBJ1-2
clone size: -

CDR3 DNA: TGTGCCAGTAGTATAGGGGGGCGCCCCGGGGAGCTGTTTTTT
CDR3 protein: CASSIGGRPGELFF
D gene: -
V gene: TRBV19
CDR3 length: 14
J gene: TRBJ2-2
clone size: -

CDR3 DNA: TGTGCCAGCAGCTTACAGGCGGCGCAGGGAAACACCATATATTTT
CDR3 protein: CASSLQAAQGNTIYF
D gene: -
V gene: TRBV7-2
CDR3 length: 15
J gene: TRBJ1-3
clone size: -

CDR3 DNA: TGTGCCAGCAGCTTAGTAGTCACAGGGGGCACCGGGGAGCTGTTTTTT
CDR3 protein: CASSLVVTGGTGELFF
D gene: TRBD1
V gene: TRBV7-2
CDR3 length: 16
J gene: TRBJ2-2
clone size: -

CDR3 DNA: TGCGCCAGCAGCCAAGATTTGATCGGGCACTCCTACAATGAGCAGTTCTTC
CDR3 protein: CASSQDLIGHSYNEQFF
D gene: -
V gene: TRBV4-3
CDR3 length: 17
J gene: TRBJ2-1
clone size: -

CDR3 DNA: TGTGCCAGCAGTGAAGCGGTTCAGAGGGTGCCGAACTATGGCTACACCTTC
CDR3 protein: CASSEAVQRVPNYGYTF
D gene: -
V gene: TRBV6-1
CDR3 length: 17
J gene: TRBJ1-2
clone size: -

CDR3 DNA: TGTGCCAGCAGCCCGGGACAGCTGGGCTCCTACGAGCAGTACTTC
CDR3 protein: CASSPGQLGSYEQYF
D gene: TRBD1
V gene: TRBV28
CDR3 length: 15
J gene: TRBJ2-7
clone size: -

CDR3 DNA: TGCGCCAGCAGCTTTGGGGAGGCGGGCACTACGCAGTATTTT
CDR3 protein: CASSFGEAGTTQYF
D gene: -
V gene: TRBV5-1
CDR3 length: 14
J gene: TRBJ2-3
clone size: -

CDR3 DNA: TGTGCCAGCAGTTCCCCGGGACAGGCCACACAACTCGGTGAAAAACTGTTTTTT
CDR3 protein: CASSSPGQATQLGEKLFF
D gene: TRBD1
V gene: TRBV28
CDR3 length: 18
J gene: TRBJ1-4
clone size: -

CDR3 DNA: TGTGCCAGTAGTATTGTCCTCTACAATGAGCAGTTCTTC
CDR3 protein: CASSIVLYNEQFF
D gene: -
V gene: TRBV19
CDR3 length: 13
J gene: TRBJ2-1
clone size: -

CDR3 DNA: TGTGCCAGCAGCTTAGGGTCGGCGGTCAGCACAGATACGCAGTATTTT
CDR3 protein: CASSLGSAVSTDTQYF
D gene: -
V gene: TRBV7-3
CDR3 length: 16
J gene: TRBJ2-3
clone size: -

CDR3 DNA: TGTGCCAGCAGTAAAGACAGGGCGGTTAGTAATTCACCCCTCCACTTT
CDR3 protein: CASSKDRAVSNSPLHF
D gene: TRBD1
V gene: TRBV2
CDR3 length: 16
J gene: TRBJ1-6
clone size: -

CDR3 DNA: TGTGCCAGCAGCCAAGGGGGCAGGGGGTGGCGGGGATCCCAGAGCTCCTACGAGCAGTACTTC
CDR3 protein: CASSQGGRGWRGSQSSYEQYF
D gene: -
V gene: TRBV3-1/TRBV3-2
CDR3 length: 21
J gene: TRBJ2-7
clone size: -

CDR3 DNA: TGTGCCAGCAGCGCCCTCACCGACAGGGGGTATGGCTACACCTTC
CDR3 protein: CASSALTDRGYGYTF
D gene: TRBD1
V gene: TRBV9
CDR3 length: 15
J gene: TRBJ1-2
clone size: -

CDR3 DNA: TGTGCCAGCAGTTACGGCGATCCGATAACCTACGAGCAGTACTTC
CDR3 protein: CASSYGDPITYEQYF
D gene: -
V gene: TRBV6-5
CDR3 length: 15
J gene: TRBJ2-7
clone size: -

CDR3 DNA: TGTGCCAGCAGCTCAGTGGGGGGACTAAACAATGAGCAGTTCTTC
CDR3 protein: CASSSVGGLNNEQFF
D gene: TRBD2
V gene: TRBV7-9
CDR3 length: 15
J gene: TRBJ2-1
clone size: -

CDR3 DNA: TGTGCCAGCAGGCGTAGCTATCCTAATGAAAAACTGTTTTTT
CDR3 protein: CASRRSYPNEKLFF
D gene: -
V gene: TRBV3-1/TRBV3-2
CDR3 length: 14
J gene: TRBJ1-4
clone size: -

CDR3 DNA: TGTGCCAGTAGTGCACTAGCGGGAGTAGAGACCCAGTACTTC
CDR3 protein: CASSALAGVETQYF
D gene: TRBD2
V gene: TRBV19
CDR3 length: 14
J gene: TRBJ2-5
clone size: -

CDR3 DNA: TGTGCCAGCAGCTATACAGCCCTACCCGCCCCCTACGAGCAGTACTTC
CDR3 protein: CASSYTALPAPYEQYF
D gene: -
V gene: TRBV7-2
CDR3 length: 16
J gene: TRBJ2-7
clone size: -

CDR3 DNA: TGCAGCGTTGAAGATAGGCCCAACCGGGATACGCAGTATTTT
CDR3 protein: CSVEDRPNRDTQYF
D gene: -
V gene: TRBV29-1
CDR3 length: 14
J gene: TRBJ2-3
clone size: -

CDR3 DNA: TGTGCCACCCTCTCGAACACCGGGGAGCTGTTTTTT
CDR3 protein: CATLSNTGELFF
D gene: -
V gene: TRBV12-3/TRBV12-4
CDR3 length: 12
J gene: TRBJ2-2
clone size: -

CDR3 DNA: TGTGCCAGCAGCCAAAATGGGTTTAATGAGCAGTTCTTC
CDR3 protein: CASSQNGFNEQFF
D gene: -
V gene: TRBV3-1/TRBV3-2
CDR3 length: 13
J gene: TRBJ2-1
clone size: -

CDR3 DNA: TGTGCCACCAGTGATAGGACTAGCGGGAGGGCCGCAGGAGAGACCCAGTACTTC
CDR3 protein: CATSDRTSGRAAGETQYF
D gene: TRBD2
V gene: TRBV24-1
CDR3 length: 18
J gene: TRBJ2-5
clone size: once

CDR3 DNA: TGTGCCACCTCTCCCGGGACAGGGGTTGGGAATGGCTACACCTTC
CDR3 protein: CATSPGTGVGNGYTF
D gene: TRBD1
V gene: TRBV6-5
CDR3 length: 15
J gene: TRBJ1-2
clone size: -

CDR3 DNA: TGTGCCAGCAGCTTAGATTTCGGGTTTATAGGGACAGACAACTATGGCTACACCTTC
CDR3 protein: CASSLDFGFIGTDNYGYTF
D gene: TRBD1
V gene: TRBV7-9
CDR3 length: 19
J gene: TRBJ1-2
clone size: -

CDR3 DNA: TGTGCCAGCAGTGCCTTGGGACTAGCAGGGAATGAGCAGTTCTTC
CDR3 protein: CASSALGLAGNEQFF
D gene: TRBD2
V gene: TRBV6-4
CDR3 length: 15
J gene: TRBJ2-1
clone size: -

CDR3 DNA: TGTGCCAGCAGCCAAGGGGGACAGTTGAGAGCTGGAAACACCATATATTTT
CDR3 protein: CASSQGGQLRAGNTIYF
D gene: TRBD1
V gene: TRBV4-2
CDR3 length: 17
J gene: TRBJ1-3
clone size: -

CDR3 DNA: TGTGCCAGCAGTTCGCAGCGGGAGGGAGCCTACAATGAGCAGTTCTTC
CDR3 protein: CASSSQREGAYNEQFF
D gene: TRBD2
V gene: TRBV28
CDR3 length: 16
J gene: TRBJ2-1
clone size: -